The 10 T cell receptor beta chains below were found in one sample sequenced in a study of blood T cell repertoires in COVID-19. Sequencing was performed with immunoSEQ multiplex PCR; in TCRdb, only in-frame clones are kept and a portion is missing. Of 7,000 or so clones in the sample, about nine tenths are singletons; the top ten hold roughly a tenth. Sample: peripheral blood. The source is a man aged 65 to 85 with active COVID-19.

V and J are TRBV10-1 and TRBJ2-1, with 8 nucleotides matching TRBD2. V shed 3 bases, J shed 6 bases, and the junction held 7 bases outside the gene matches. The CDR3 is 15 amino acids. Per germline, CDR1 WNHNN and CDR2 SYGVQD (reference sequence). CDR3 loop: CASSDSSGVFNEQFF. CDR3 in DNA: TGCGCCAGCAGTGATAGTAGCGGGGTGTTCAATGAGCAGTTCTTC.

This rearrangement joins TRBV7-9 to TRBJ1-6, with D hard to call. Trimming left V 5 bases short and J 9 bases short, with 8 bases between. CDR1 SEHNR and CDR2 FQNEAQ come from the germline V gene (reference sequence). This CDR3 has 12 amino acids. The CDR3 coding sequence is TGTGCCAGCAGCAGTACTGCTTCACCCCTCCACTTT. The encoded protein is CASSSTASPLHF.

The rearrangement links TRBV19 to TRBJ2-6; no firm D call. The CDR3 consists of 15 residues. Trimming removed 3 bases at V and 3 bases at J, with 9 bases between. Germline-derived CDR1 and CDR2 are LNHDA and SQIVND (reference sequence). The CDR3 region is CASSISGYGANVLTF. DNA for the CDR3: TGTGCCAGTAGTATCTCCGGGTATGGGGCCAACGTCCTGACTTTC.

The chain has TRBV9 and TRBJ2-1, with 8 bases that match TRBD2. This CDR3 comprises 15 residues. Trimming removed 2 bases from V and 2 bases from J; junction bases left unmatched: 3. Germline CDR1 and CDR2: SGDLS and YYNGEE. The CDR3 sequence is CASSVNSGAYNEQFF. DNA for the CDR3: TGTGCCAGCAGCGTCAATAGCGGGGCCTACAATGAGCAGTTCTTC. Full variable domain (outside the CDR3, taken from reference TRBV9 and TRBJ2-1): DSGVTQTPKHLITATGQRVTLRCSPRSGDLSVYWYQQSLDQGLQFLIQYYNGEERAKGNILERFSAQQFPDLHSELNLSSLELGDSALYFCASSVNSGAYNEQFFGPGTRLTVL.

The CDR3 reads CASKGRRDGNTIYF. The CDR3 region has the DNA TGTGCCAGCAAAGGCCGGAGAGATGGAAACACCATATATTTT. This chain links TRBV6-5 with TRBJ1-3; no definite D call. The germline V and J ends were trimmed by 7 bases and 3 bases, with 13 bases remaining between them. CDR1 is MNHEY and CDR2 is SVGAGI in the germline V gene. This CDR3 is built from 14 residues.

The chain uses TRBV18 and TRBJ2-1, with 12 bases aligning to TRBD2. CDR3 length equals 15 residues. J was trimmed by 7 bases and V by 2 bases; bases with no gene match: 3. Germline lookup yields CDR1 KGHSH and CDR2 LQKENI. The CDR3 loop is CASSPSLAGGNEQFF. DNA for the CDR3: TGTGCCAGCTCACCATCACTAGCGGGGGGTAATGAGCAGTTCTTC.

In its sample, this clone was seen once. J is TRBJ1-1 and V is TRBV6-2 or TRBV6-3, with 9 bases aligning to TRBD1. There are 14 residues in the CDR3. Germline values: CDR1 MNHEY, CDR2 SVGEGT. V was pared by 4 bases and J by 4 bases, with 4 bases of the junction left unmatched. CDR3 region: CASSSGTGFTEAFF. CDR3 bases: TGTGCCAGCAGTTCCGGGACAGGGTTCACTGAAGCTTTCTTT.

CDR3 nucleotides: TGTGCCAGCAGGGACGAGGGACTTCTGGGGGAGCAGTACTTC. As protein: CASRDEGLLGEQYF. The chain recombines TRBV6-9 with TRBJ2-7, with D maybe TRBD2 (6 bases). The CDR3 contains 14 residues. V was trimmed by 6 bases and J by 7 bases, leaving 19 bases between them. CDR1 is MNHGY, CDR2 SVAAGI, per germline.

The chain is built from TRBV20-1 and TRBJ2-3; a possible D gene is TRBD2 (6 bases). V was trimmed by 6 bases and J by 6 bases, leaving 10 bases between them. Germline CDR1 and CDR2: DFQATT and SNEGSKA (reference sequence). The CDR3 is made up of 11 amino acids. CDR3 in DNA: TGCAGTGCCAGACGGGGGGATACGCAGTATTTT. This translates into CSARRGDTQYF.

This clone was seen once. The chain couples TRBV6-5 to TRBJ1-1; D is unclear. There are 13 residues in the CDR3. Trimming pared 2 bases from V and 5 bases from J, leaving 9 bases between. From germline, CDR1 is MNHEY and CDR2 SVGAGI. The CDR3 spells CASSYETGTEAFF. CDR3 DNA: TGTGCCAGCAGTTACGAGACGGGGACTGAAGCTTTCTTT.